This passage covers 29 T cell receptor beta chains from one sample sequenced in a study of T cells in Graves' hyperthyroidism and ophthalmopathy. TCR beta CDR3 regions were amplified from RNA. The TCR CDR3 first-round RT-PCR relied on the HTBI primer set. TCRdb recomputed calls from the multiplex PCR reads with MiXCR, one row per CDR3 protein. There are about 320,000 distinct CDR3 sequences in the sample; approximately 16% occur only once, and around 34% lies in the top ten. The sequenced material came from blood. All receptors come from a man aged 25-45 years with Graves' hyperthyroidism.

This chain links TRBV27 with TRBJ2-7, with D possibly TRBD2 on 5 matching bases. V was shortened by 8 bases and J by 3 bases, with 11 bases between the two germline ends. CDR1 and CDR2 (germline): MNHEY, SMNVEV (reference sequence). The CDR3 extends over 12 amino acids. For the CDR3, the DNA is TGTGCCAGCCGCGGGCCCAACTACGAGCAGTACTTC. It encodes CASRGPNYEQYF.

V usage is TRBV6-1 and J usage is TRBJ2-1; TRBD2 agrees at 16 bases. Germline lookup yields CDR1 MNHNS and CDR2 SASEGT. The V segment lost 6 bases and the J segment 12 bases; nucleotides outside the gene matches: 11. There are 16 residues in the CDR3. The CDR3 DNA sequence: TGTGCCAGCAGCCCGGGACTAGCGGGAGGGGTTACGGCGCAGTTCTTC. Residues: CASSPGLAGGVTAQFF.

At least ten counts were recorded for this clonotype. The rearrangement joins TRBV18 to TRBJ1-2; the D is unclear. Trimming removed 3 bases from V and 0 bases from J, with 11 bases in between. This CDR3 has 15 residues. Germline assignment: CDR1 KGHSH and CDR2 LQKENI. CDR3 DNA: TGTGCCAGCTCACCGGCAATCGAGGCTAACTATGGCTACACCTTC. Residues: CASSPAIEANYGYTF.

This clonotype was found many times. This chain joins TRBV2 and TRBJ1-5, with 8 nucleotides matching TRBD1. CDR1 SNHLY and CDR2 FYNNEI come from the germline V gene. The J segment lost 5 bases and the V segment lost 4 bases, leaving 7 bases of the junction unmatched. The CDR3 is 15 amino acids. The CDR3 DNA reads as TGTGCCAGCAGTGGAGGGACAGGATGGGATCAGCCCCAGCATTTT. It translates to CASSGGTGWDQPQHF.

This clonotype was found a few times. The CDR3 DNA reads as TGCAGCGCCGCCTCGGGGCTTGGGGATACGCAGTATTTT. This translates into CSAASGLGDTQYF. V and J are TRBV29-1 and TRBJ2-3, with D perhaps matching TRBD1 or TRBD2 (5 bases each). Trimming took off 7 bases at V and 6 bases at J, with 17 bases between the two ends. CDR1 and CDR2 (germline): SQVTM, ANQGSEA. The CDR3 runs to 13 residues.

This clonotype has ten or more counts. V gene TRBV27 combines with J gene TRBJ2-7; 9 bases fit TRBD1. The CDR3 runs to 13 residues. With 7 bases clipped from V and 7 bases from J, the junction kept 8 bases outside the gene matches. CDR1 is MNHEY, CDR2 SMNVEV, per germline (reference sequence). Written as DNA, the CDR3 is TGTGCCAGCAACTACACAGGGGGCGAGGAGCAGTACTTC. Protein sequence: CASNYTGGEEQYF.

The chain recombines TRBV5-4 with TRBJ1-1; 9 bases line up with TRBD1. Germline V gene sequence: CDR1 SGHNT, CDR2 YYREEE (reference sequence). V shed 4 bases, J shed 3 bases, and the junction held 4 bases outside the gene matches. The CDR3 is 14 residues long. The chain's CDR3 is CASSTGGRHTEAFF. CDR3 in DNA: TGTGCCAGCAGCACAGGGGGCCGGCACACTGAAGCTTTCTTT. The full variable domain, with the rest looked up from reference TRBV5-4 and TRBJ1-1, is ETGVTQSPTHLIKTRGQQVTLRCSSQSGHNTVSWYQQALGQGPQFIFQYYREEENGRGNFPPRFSGLQFPNYSSELNVNALELDDSALYLCASSTGGRHTEAFFGQGTRLTVV.

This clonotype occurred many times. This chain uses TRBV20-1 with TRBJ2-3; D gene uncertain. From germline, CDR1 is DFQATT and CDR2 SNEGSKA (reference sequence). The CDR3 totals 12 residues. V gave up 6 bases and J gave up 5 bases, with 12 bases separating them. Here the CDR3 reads CSAELTEDTQYF. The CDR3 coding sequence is TGCAGTGCGGAACTGACGGAAGATACGCAGTATTTT.

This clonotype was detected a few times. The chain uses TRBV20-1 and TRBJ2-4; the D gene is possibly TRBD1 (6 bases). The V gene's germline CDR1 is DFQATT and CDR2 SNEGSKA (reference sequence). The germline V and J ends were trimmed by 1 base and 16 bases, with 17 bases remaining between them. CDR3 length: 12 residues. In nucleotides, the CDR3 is TGCAGTGCTAGAGCCGACTCCGGGACAAGCTACTTC. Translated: CSARADSGTSYF.

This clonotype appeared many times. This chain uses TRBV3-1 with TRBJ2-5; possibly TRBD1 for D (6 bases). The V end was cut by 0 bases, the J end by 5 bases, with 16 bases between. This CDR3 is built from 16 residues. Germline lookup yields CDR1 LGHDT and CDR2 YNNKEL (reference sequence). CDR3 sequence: CASSQDWERTGETQYF. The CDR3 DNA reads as TGTGCCAGCAGCCAAGATTGGGAGCGTACAGGGGAGACCCAGTACTTC.

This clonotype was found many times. The CDR3 coding sequence is TGCAGTGCTAGAGGGGGAGCGGGAACCACAGATACGCAGTATTTT. Translated: CSARGGAGTTDTQYF. The rearrangement joins TRBV20-1 to TRBJ2-3; 7 nucleotides line up with TRBD2. CDR3 length: 15 residues. V lost 1 base and J lost 2; bases outside the gene matches: 6. Germline CDR1 DFQATT, CDR2 SNEGSKA (reference sequence).

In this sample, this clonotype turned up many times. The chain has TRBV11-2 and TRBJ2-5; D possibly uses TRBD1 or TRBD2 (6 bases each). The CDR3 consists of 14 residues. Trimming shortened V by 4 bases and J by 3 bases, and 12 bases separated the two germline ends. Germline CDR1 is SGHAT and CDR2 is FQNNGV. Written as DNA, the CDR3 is TGTGCCAGCAGCTGGGGGCCGGGGGAAGAGACCCAGTACTTC. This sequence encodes CASSWGPGEETQYF.

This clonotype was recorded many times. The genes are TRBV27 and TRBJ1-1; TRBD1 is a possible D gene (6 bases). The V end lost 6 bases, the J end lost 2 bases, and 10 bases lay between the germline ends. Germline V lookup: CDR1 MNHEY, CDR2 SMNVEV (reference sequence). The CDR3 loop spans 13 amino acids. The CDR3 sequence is CASSRTDNTEAFF. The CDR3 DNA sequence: TGTGCCAGCAGCCGGACAGACAACACTGAAGCTTTCTTT.

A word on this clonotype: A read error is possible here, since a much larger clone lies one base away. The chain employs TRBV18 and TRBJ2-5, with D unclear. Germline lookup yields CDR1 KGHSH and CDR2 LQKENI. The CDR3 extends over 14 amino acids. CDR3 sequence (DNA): TGTGCCAGCTTACCACTCGGCCAGCAAGAGACCCAGTACTTC. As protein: CASLPLGQQETQYF.

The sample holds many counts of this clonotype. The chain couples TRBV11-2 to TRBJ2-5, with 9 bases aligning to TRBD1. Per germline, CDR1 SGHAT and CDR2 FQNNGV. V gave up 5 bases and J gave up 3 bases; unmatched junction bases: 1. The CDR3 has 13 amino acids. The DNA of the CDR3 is TGTGCCAGCAGCAGGGACAGGGAAGAGACCCAGTACTTC. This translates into CASSRDREETQYF.

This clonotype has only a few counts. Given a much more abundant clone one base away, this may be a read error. CDR3 in amino acids: CASSDTTDTQYF. CDR3 coding DNA: TGTGCCAGCAGTGACACCACAGATACGCAGTATTTT. The chain couples TRBV25-1 to TRBJ2-3; no reliable D call. The CDR3 covers 12 residues. CDR1 is MGHDK and CDR2 is SYGVNS in the germline V gene. V lost 3 bases, J lost 2 bases, and 3 bases lay in between.

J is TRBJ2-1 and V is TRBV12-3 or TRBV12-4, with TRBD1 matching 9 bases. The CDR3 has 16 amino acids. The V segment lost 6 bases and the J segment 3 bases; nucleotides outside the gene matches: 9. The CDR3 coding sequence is TGTGCCAGCAGGCGCTCCGGGACAGGGATCTACAATGAGCAGTTCTTC. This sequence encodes CASRRSGTGIYNEQFF.

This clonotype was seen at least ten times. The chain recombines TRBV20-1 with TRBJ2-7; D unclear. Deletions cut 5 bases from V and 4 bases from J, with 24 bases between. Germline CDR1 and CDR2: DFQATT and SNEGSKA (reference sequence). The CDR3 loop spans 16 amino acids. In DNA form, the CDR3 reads TGCAGTGCTCGCCCCTCTTATAACGATTTCCCGTACGAGCAGTACTTC. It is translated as CSARPSYNDFPYEQYF.

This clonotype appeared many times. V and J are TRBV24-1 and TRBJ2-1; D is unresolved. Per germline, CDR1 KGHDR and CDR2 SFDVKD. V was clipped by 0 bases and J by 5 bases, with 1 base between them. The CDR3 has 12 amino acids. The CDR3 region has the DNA TGTGCCACCAGTGATTTGAACAATGAGCAGTTCTTC. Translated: CATSDLNNEQFF.

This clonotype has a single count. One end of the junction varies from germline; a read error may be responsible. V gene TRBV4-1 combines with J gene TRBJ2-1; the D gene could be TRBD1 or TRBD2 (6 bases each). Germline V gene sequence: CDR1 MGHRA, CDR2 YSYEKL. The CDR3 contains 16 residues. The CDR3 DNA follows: TGTGCCAGCAGCCAATTCTCGGAGGGGGGACGGGGTGAGCAGTTCTTC. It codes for CASSQFSEGGRGEQFF.

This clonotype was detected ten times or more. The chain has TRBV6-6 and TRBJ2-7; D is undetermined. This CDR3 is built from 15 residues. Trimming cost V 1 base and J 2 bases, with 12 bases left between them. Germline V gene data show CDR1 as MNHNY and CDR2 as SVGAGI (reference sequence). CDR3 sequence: CASSYYSGETYEQYF. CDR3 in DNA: TGTGCCAGCAGTTACTATTCGGGCGAGACCTACGAGCAGTACTTC.

The CDR3 spells CAISGDMGNQPQHF. The CDR3, as DNA: TGTGCCATCAGTGGGGACATGGGCAATCAGCCCCAGCATTTT. The V and J genes are TRBV10-3 and TRBJ1-5; D might be TRBD1 (6 bases). Trimming pared 4 bases from V and 2 bases from J, leaving 9 bases between. In germline, CDR1 is ENHRY, CDR2 SYGVKD. The CDR3 consists of 14 residues.

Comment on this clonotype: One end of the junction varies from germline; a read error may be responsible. The CDR3 DNA sequence: TGTGCCAGCAGCTTAGCGCAACAGGGGAGTCCTGGAAACACCATACATTTT. This translates into CASSLAQQGSPGNTIHF. V gene TRBV7-9 combines with J gene TRBJ1-3; the match to TRBD1 covers 7 bases. The germline CDR1 and CDR2 sequences are SEHNR and FQNEAQ (reference sequence). The CDR3 spans 17 residues.

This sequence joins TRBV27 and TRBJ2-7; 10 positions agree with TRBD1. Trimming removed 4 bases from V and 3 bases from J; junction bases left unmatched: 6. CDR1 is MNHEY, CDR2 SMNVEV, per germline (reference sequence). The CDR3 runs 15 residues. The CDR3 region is CASSSGTGELYEQYF. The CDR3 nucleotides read TGTGCCAGCAGTTCCGGGACAGGGGAGCTCTACGAGCAGTACTTC.

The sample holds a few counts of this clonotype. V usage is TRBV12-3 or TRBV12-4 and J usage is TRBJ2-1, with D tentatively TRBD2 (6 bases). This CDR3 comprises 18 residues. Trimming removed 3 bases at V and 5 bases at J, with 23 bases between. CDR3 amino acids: CASSFRLARVGLDNEQFF. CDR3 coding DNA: TGTGCCAGCAGTTTTCGGCTAGCGAGAGTAGGCCTCGACAATGAGCAGTTCTTC.

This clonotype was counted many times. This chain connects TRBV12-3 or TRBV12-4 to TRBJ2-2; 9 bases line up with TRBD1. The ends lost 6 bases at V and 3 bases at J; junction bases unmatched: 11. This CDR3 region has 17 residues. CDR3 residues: CASRHNSGTGYTGELFF. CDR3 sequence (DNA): TGTGCCAGCAGACACAACTCCGGGACAGGGTACACCGGGGAGCTGTTTTTT.

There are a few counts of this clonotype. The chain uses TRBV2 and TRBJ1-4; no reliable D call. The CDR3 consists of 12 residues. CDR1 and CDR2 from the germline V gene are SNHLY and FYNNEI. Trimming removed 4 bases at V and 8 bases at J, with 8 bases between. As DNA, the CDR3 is TGTGCCAGCAGTGGCGAGTACGAAAAACTGTTTTTT. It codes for CASSGEYEKLFF.

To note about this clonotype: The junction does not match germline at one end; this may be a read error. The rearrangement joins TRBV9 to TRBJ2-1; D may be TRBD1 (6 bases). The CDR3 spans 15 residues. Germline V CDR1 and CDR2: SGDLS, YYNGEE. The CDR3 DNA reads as TGTGCCAGCAGCGCAAGGACAGCCTTCTACAATGAGCAGCTCTTC. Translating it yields CASSARTAFYNEQLF.

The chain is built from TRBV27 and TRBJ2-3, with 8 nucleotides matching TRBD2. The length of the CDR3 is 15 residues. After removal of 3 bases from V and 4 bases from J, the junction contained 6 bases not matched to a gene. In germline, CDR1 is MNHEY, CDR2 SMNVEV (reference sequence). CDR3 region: CASSLLAGWADTQYF. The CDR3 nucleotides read TGTGCCAGCAGTTTGTTAGCGGGATGGGCAGATACGCAGTATTTT.